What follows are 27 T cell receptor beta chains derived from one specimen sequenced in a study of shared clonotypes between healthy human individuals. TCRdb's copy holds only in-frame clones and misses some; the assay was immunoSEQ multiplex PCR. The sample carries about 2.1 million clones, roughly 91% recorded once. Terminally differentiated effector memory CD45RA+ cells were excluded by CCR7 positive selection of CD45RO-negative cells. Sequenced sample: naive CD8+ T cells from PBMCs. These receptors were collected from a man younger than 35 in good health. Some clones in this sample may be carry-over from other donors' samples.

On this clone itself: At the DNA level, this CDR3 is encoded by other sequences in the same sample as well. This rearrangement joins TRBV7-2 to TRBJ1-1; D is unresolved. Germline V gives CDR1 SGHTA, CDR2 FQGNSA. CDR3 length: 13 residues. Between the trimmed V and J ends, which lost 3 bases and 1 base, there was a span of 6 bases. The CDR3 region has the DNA TGTGCCAGCAGCTTTTGGGGGAACACTGAAGCTTTCTTT. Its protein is CASSFWGNTEAFF.

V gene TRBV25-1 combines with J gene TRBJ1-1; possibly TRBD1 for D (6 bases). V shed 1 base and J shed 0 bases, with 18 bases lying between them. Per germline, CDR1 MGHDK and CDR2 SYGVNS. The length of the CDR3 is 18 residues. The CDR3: CASSESRGRDRVNTEAFF. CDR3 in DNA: TGTGCCAGCAGTGAATCTAGGGGGAGGGACCGGGTGAACACTGAAGCTTTCTTT. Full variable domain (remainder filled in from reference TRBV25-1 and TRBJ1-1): EADIYQTPRYLVIGTGKKITLECSQTMGHDKMYWYQQDPGMELHLIHYSYGVNSTEKGDLSSESTVSRIRTEHFPLTLESARPSHTSQYLCASSESRGRDRVNTEAFFGQGTRLTVV.

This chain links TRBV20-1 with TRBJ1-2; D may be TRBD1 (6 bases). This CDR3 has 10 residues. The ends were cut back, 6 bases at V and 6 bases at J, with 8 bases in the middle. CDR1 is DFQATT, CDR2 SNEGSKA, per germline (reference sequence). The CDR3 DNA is TGCAGTGCCCACAGGGATGGCTACACCTTC. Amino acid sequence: CSAHRDGYTF.

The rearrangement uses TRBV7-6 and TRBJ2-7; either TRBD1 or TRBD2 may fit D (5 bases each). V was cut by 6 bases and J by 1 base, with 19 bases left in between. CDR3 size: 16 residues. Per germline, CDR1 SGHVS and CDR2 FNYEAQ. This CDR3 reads CASRPGPGDASYEQYF. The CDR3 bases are TGTGCCAGCAGGCCGGGCCCCGGGGACGCGTCCTACGAGCAGTACTTC. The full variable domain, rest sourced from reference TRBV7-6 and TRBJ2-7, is GAGVSQSPRYKVTKRGQDVALRCDPISGHVSLYWYRQALGQGPEFLTYFNYEAQQDKSGLPNDRFSAERPEGSISTLTIQRTEQRDSAMYRCASRPGPGDASYEQYFGPGTRLTVT.

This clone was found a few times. The CDR3 here is CASSLNIAGENIQYF. The CDR3 nucleotides are TGTGCCAGCAGCTTGAATATAGCGGGGGAAAACATTCAGTACTTC. This rearrangement joins TRBV5-4 to TRBJ2-4; 9 nucleotides align to TRBD2. Unmatched junction bases numbered 4, after V lost 1 base and J lost 5 bases. This CDR3 region has 15 residues. Germline lookup yields CDR1 SGHNT and CDR2 YYREEE (reference sequence).

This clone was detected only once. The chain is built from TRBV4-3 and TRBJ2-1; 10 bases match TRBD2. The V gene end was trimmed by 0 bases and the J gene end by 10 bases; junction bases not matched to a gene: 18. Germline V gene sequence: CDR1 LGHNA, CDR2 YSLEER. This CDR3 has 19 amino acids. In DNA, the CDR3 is TGCGCCAGCAGCCAAGATCTTGTCAGGGCTAGCGGGAGTGACCAGGAGCAGTTCTTC. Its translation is CASSQDLVRASGSDQEQFF.

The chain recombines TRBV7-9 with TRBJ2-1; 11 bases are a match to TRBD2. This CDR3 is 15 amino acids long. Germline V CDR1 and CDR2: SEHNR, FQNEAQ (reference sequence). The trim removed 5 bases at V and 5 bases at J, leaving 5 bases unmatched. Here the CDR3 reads CASSRGLAAHNEQFF. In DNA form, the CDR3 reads TGTGCCAGCAGCCGGGGACTAGCGGCCCACAATGAGCAGTTCTTC.

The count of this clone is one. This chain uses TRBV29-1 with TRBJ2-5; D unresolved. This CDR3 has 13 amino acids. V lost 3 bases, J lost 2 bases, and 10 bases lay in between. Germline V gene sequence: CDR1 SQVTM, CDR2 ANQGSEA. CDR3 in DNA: TGCAGCGTTGACGCGATAGAACAAGAGACCCAGTACTTC. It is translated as CSVDAIEQETQYF.

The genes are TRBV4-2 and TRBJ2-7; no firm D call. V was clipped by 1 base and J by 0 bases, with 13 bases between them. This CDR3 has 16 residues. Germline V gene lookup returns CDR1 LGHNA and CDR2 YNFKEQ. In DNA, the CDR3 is TGTGCCAGCAGCCAAGTCGCGGCCCTGAGCTCCTACGAGCAGTACTTC. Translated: CASSQVAALSSYEQYF.

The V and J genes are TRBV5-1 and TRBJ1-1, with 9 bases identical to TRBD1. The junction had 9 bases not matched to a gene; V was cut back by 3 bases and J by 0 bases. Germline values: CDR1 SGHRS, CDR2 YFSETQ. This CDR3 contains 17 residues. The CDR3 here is CASSWPDRGTMNTEAFF. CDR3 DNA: TGCGCCAGCAGCTGGCCGGACAGGGGAACTATGAACACTGAAGCTTTCTTT.

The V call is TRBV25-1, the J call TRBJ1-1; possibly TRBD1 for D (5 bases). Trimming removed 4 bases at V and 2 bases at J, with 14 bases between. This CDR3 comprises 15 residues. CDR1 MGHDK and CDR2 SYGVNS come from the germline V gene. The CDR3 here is CASSAFGGVNTEAFF. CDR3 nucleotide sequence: TGTGCCAGCAGTGCGTTTGGGGGGGTCAACACTGAAGCTTTCTTT.

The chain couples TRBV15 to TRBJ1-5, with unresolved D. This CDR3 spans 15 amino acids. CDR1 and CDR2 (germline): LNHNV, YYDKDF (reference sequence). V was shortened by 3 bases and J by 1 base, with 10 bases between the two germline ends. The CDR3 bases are TGTGCCACCAGCAGCGGAGTGAGGAGCAATCAGCCCCAGCATTTT. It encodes CATSSGVRSNQPQHF.

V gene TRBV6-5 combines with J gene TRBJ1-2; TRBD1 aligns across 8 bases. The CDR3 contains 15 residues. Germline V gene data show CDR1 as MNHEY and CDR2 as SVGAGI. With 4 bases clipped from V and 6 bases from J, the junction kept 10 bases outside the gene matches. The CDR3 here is CASSSRLDRVHGYTF. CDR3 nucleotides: TGTGCCAGCAGTTCCCGTCTGGACAGGGTTCATGGCTACACCTTC.

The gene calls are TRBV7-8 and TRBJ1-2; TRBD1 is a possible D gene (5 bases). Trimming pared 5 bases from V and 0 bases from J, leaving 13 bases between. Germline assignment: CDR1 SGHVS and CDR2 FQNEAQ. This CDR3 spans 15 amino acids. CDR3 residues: CASSQGRKPNYGYTF. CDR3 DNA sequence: TGTGCCAGCAGCCAGGGACGGAAACCTAACTATGGCTACACCTTC.

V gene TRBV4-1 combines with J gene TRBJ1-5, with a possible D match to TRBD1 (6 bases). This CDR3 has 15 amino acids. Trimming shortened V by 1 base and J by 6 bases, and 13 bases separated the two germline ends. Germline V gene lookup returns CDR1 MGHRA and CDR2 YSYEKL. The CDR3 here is CASSQGKGGPQPQHF. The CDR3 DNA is TGCGCCAGCAGCCAAGGGAAAGGGGGGCCTCAGCCCCAGCATTTT.

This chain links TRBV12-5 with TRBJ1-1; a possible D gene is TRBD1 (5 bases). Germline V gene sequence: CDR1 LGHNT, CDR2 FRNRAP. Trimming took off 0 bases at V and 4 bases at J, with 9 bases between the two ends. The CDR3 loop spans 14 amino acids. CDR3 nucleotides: TGTGCTAGTGGTTTGGTAGAGGGGTCCACTGAAGCTTTCTTT. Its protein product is CASGLVEGSTEAFF.

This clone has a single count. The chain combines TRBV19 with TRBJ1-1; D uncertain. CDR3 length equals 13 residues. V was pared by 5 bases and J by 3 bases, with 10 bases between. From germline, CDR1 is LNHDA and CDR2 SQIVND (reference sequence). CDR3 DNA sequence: TGTGCCAGTAGTCTCGGGGTTTACACTGAAGCTTTCTTT. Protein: CASSLGVYTEAFF.

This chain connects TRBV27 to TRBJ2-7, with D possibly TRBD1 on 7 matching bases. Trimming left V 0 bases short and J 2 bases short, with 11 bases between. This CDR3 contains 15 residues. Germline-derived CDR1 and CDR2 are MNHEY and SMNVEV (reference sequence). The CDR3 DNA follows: TGTGCCAGCAGTTTATCGCCCAGGGGGGCCTACGAGCAGTACTTC. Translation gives CASSLSPRGAYEQYF.

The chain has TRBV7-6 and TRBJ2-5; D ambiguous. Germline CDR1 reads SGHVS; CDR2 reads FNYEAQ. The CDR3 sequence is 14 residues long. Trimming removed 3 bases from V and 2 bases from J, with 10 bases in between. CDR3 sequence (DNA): TGTGCCAGCAGCTTCCCCGTGGAACAAGAGACCCAGTACTTC. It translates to CASSFPVEQETQYF. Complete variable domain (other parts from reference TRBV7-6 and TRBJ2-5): GAGVSQSPRYKVTKRGQDVALRCDPISGHVSLYWYRQALGQGPEFLTYFNYEAQQDKSGLPNDRFSAERPEGSISTLTIQRTEQRDSAMYRCASSFPVEQETQYFGPGTRLLVL.

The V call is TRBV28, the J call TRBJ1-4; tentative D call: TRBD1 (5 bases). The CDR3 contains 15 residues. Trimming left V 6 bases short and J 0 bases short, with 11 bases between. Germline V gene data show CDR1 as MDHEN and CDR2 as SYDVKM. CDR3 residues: CASSPRQSTNEKLFF. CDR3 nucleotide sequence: TGTGCCAGCAGCCCAAGACAGTCAACTAATGAAAAACTGTTTTTT.

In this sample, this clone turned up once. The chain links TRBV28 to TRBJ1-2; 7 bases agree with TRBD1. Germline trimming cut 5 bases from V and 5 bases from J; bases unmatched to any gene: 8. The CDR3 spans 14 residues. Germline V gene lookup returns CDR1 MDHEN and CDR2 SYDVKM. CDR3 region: CASSRTGVWYGYTF. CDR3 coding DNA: TGTGCCAGCAGTCGTACAGGGGTCTGGTATGGCTACACCTTC.

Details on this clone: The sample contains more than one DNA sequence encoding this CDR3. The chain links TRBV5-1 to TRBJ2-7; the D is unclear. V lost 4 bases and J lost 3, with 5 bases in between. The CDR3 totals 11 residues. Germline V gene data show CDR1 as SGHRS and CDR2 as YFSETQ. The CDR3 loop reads CASSPGYEQYF. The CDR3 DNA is TGCGCCAGCAGCCCAGGCTACGAGCAGTACTTC.

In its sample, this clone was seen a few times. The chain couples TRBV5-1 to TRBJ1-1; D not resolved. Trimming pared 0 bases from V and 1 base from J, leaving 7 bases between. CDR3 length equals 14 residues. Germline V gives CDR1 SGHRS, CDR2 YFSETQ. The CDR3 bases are TGCGCCAGCAGCTTGGTGGCAGCGAACACTGAAGCTTTCTTT. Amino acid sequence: CASSLVAANTEAFF.

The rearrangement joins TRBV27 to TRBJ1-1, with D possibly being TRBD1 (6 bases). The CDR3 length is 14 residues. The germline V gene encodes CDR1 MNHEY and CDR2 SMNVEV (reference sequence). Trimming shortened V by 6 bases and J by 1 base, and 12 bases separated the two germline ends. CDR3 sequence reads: CASRIQGSNTEAFF. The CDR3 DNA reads TGTGCCAGCAGAATACAGGGATCGAACACTGAAGCTTTCTTT.

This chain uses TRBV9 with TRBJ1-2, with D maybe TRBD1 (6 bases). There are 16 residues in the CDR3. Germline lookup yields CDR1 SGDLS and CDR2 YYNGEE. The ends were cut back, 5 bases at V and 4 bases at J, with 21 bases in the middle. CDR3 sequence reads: CASSPGVKRGLYGYTF. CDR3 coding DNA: TGTGCCAGCAGTCCCGGTGTGAAACGGGGGCTCTATGGCTACACCTTC. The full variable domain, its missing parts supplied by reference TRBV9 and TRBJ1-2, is DSGVTQTPKHLITATGQRVTLRCSPRSGDLSVYWYQQSLDQGLQFLIQYYNGEERAKGNILERFSAQQFPDLHSELNLSSLELGDSALYFCASSPGVKRGLYGYTFGSGTRLTVV.

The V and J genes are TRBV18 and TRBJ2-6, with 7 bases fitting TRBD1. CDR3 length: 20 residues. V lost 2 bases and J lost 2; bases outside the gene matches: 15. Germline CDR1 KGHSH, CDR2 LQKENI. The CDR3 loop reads CASSPWGQSGSSTGANVLTF. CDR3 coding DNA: TGTGCCAGCTCACCATGGGGACAGTCTGGTTCTTCCACTGGGGCCAACGTCCTGACTTTC.

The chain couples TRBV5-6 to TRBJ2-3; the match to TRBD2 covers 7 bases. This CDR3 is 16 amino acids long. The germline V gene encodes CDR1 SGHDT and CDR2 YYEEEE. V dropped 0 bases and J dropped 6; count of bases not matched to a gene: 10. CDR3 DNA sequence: TGTGCCAGCAGCTTGGGATCTAGCGGAGTCCTGGATACGCAGTATTTT. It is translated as CASSLGSSGVLDTQYF.